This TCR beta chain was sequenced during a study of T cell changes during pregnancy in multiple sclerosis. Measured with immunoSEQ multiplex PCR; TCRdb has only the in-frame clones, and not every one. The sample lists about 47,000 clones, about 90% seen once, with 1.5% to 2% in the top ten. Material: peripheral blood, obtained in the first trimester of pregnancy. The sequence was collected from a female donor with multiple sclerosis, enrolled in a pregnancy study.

CDR3 DNA sequence: TGTGCCAGCAGCAAGGGACTAGCCTACGGAGATACGCAGTATTTT. Residues: CASSKGLAYGDTQYF. The V call is TRBV2, the J call TRBJ2-3, with TRBD2 matching over 9 bases. The CDR3 has 15 amino acids. Germline CDR1 reads SNHLY; CDR2 reads FYNNEI. The J segment lost 5 bases and the V segment lost 6 bases, leaving 9 bases of the junction unmatched. Together with reference TRBV2 and TRBJ2-3, the CDR3 gives the full variable domain: EPEVTQTPSHQVTQMGQEVILRCVPISNHLYFYWYRQILGQKVEFLVSFYNNEISEKSEIFDDQFSVERPDGSNFTLKIRSTKLEDSAMYFCASSKGLAYGDTQYFGPGTRLTVL.